These 27 T cell receptor beta chains were sequenced from one sample in a study of shared clonotypes between healthy human individuals. The protocol was immunoSEQ multiplex PCR, while the TCRdb copy is restricted to in-frame clones and leaves out a portion. Of under 850,000 clones listed, more than 85% are singletons. Selected positively for CCR7 and CD45RO-negative, naive CD8 cells excluded terminally differentiated effector memory CD45RA+ cells. Source material: naive CD8+ T cells sorted from blood. These receptors all stem from a man aged 30-40 years in good health.

The gene calls are TRBV12-5 and TRBJ2-1; 12 bases are a match to TRBD2. Losses at the gene ends were 0 bases for V and 10 bases for J; bases not matched to a gene: 4. The CDR3 totals 15 residues. The germline CDR1 and CDR2 sequences are LGHNT and FRNRAP. The DNA for the CDR3 is TGTGCTAGTGGTTTGGTAAGTGGACTAGCGGGAGAGCAGTTCTTC. This gives the protein CASGLVSGLAGEQFF.

The chain uses TRBV11-3 and TRBJ2-3; TRBD1 or TRBD2 may be the D gene (5 bases each). V lost 5 bases and J lost 3, with 18 bases in between. This CDR3 is built from 16 residues. In germline, CDR1 is SGHNT, CDR2 YENEEA. CDR3 coding DNA: TGTGCCAGCAGCCCCGGGGCTAGCTGGGGGACAGATACGCAGTATTTT. Its translation: CASSPGASWGTDTQYF.

V and J are TRBV28 and TRBJ1-1, with D possibly being TRBD1 (6 bases). Trimming stripped 9 bases from V and 4 bases from J, with 18 bases between. This CDR3 region has 14 residues. Germline lookup yields CDR1 MDHEN and CDR2 SYDVKM. The CDR3 DNA reads TGTGCCAGTCTGGGGGCAGGGGTCCCCACTGAAGCTTTCTTT. Protein: CASLGAGVPTEAFF.

This rearrangement joins TRBV27 to TRBJ2-2, with 10 bases lining up with TRBD2. Per the germline V gene, CDR1 is MNHEY and CDR2 is SMNVEV (reference sequence). With V trimmed by 1 base and J by 6 bases, 14 bases remained unmatched. This CDR3 spans 19 amino acids. The DNA of the CDR3 is TGTGCCAGCAGTTTATATCAACTCCAGCGGGAGGGCCTTGCCGGGGAGCTGTTTTTT. Protein: CASSLYQLQREGLAGELFF.

The chain links TRBV27 to TRBJ2-7; TRBD2 agrees at 7 bases. This CDR3 has 16 amino acids. Germline CDR1 and CDR2: MNHEY and SMNVEV (reference sequence). V shed 5 bases, J shed 1 base, and the junction held 11 bases outside the gene matches. CDR3: CASSLRGSGLSYEQYF. In nucleotides, the CDR3 is TGTGCCAGCAGTCTTCGGGGTAGCGGGTTATCCTACGAGCAGTACTTC.

The chain uses TRBV4-3 and TRBJ2-1; TRBD2 matches 9 bases. The CDR3 runs to 15 residues. The germline V gene encodes CDR1 LGHNA and CDR2 YSLEER. With 1 base clipped from V and 6 bases from J, the junction kept 4 bases outside the gene matches. This chain's CDR3 is CASSQGAGGVNEQFF. The CDR3 region has the DNA TGCGCCAGCAGCCAAGGAGCGGGGGGAGTCAATGAGCAGTTCTTC.

The V and J genes are TRBV11-2 and TRBJ2-7; 8 bases are a match to TRBD1. This CDR3 comprises 14 residues. Germline lookup yields CDR1 SGHAT and CDR2 FQNNGV. V shed 2 bases and J 7 bases; nucleotides not matched to a gene: 7. CDR3 sequence (DNA): TGTGCCAGCAGCTTAACGCAGGGGGCGCGGGAGCAGTACTTC. This codes for CASSLTQGAREQYF.

The gene calls are TRBV5-8 and TRBJ2-1, with 13 bases that match TRBD2. V shed 2 bases, J shed 6 bases, and the junction held 14 bases outside the gene matches. The CDR3 sequence is 19 residues long. Germline CDR1 SGHTS, CDR2 YDEGEE. In DNA, the CDR3 is TGTGCCAGCAGCTTATCGAGCGGACAGGGACTAGCGGGATTCAATGAGCAGTTCTTC. It translates to CASSLSSGQGLAGFNEQFF.

This clone was recorded a few times. The rearrangement links TRBV28 to TRBJ1-5, with D possibly TRBD1 on 5 matching bases. The CDR3 spans 14 residues. The germline V gene encodes CDR1 MDHEN and CDR2 SYDVKM. V lost 5 bases and J 4 bases, leaving 12 bases between the germline ends. CDR3 DNA sequence: TGTGCCAGCAGTCTGTCGCAGGGAAATCAGCCCCAGCATTTT. Protein: CASSLSQGNQPQHF.

In this sample, this clone turned up once. This sequence joins TRBV6-1 and TRBJ2-1, with 9 positions matching TRBD2. Losses at the gene ends were 4 bases for V and 0 bases for J; bases not matched to a gene: 4. The CDR3 length is 16 residues. CDR1 and CDR2 (germline): MNHNS, SASEGT. The CDR3 reads CASSGDSGSSYNEQFF. DNA for the CDR3: TGTGCCAGCAGTGGAGATAGCGGGAGCTCCTACAATGAGCAGTTCTTC.

This chain joins TRBV27 and TRBJ2-1; 10 positions agree with TRBD2. The CDR3 runs 19 residues. Germline CDR1 is MNHEY and CDR2 is SMNVEV (reference sequence). The J segment lost 6 bases and the V segment lost 5 bases, leaving 19 bases of the junction unmatched. CDR3 bases: TGTGCCAGCAGTACGACTTACGAGGGACTAGCGCCATTAGGCAATGAGCAGTTCTTC. As protein: CASSTTYEGLAPLGNEQFF.

Details on this clone: Other DNA sequences from this sample encode an identical CDR3 as well. The chain carries TRBV11-2 and TRBJ2-7, with 7 positions matching TRBD2. CDR1 and CDR2 (germline): SGHAT, FQNNGV. This CDR3 region has 14 residues. Unmatched junction bases numbered 1, after V lost 1 base and J lost 1 base. CDR3 bases: TGTGCCAGCAGCTTAGGGGGAGGGTCCTACGAGCAGTACTTC. Protein sequence: CASSLGGGSYEQYF.

The chain carries TRBV9 and TRBJ2-7, with 8 bases aligning to TRBD1. After removal of 4 bases from V and 4 bases from J, the junction contained 10 bases not matched to a gene. The CDR3 is 15 residues long. Germline V gives CDR1 SGDLS, CDR2 YYNGEE. Here the CDR3 DNA reads TGTGCCAGCAGCAACACAGGGGGGACGGGGTACGAGCAGTACTTC. Its translation: CASSNTGGTGYEQYF.

The chain is built from TRBV11-2 and TRBJ2-7; no definite D call. Trimming removed 1 base from V and 5 bases from J, with 12 bases in between. This CDR3 contains 14 residues. CDR1 and CDR2 from the germline V gene are SGHAT and FQNNGV. The CDR3 loop is CASSLVVGSHEQYF. The DNA for the CDR3 is TGTGCCAGCAGCTTAGTGGTGGGATCCCACGAGCAGTACTTC.

The chain links TRBV27 to TRBJ2-5; D gene ambiguous. Germline V gene data show CDR1 as MNHEY and CDR2 as SMNVEV (reference sequence). Trimming took 3 bases from V and 4 from J, leaving 12 bases between them. There are 14 residues in the CDR3. The CDR3 DNA is TGTGCCAGCAGTTTCGTTCCCCTGGCAGAGACCCAGTACTTC. It codes for CASSFVPLAETQYF.

This sequence joins TRBV28 and TRBJ1-4, with D unclear. The V gene's germline CDR1 is MDHEN and CDR2 SYDVKM. There are 13 residues in the CDR3. Trimming took 6 bases from V and 8 from J, leaving 13 bases between them. In DNA, the CDR3 is TGTGCCAGCAGAGATTCAACCCTGGAAAAACTGTTTTTT. Translating gives CASRDSTLEKLFF.

This chain joins TRBV4-1 and TRBJ2-1; 9 nucleotides agree with TRBD2. CDR3 size: 15 residues. Unmatched junction bases numbered 7, after V lost 3 bases and J lost 7 bases. CDR1 and CDR2 from the germline V gene are MGHRA and YSYEKL. The CDR3 loop reads CASSHVSGSGNEQFF. Written as DNA, the CDR3 is TGCGCCAGCAGCCATGTTAGCGGGAGCGGGAATGAGCAGTTCTTC.

This chain links TRBV15 with TRBJ2-1; 12 bases are shared with TRBD2. The CDR3 consists of 19 residues. Germline CDR1 is LNHNV and CDR2 is YYDKDF (reference sequence). Losses at the gene ends were 2 bases for V and 5 bases for J; bases not matched to a gene: 13. CDR3 loop: CATSRKRDIGLAGHNEQFF. CDR3 DNA: TGTGCCACCAGCAGAAAACGGGACATCGGACTAGCGGGACACAATGAGCAGTTCTTC. Full variable domain (outside the CDR3, taken from reference TRBV15 and TRBJ2-1): DAMVIQNPRYQVTQFGKPVTLSCSQTLNHNVMYWYQQKSSQAPKLLFHYYDKDFNNEADTPDNFQSRRPNTSFCFLDIRSPGLGDTAMYLCATSRKRDIGLAGHNEQFFGPGTRLTVL.

The rearrangement links TRBV7-8 to TRBJ2-7, with 7 positions matching TRBD1. V gave up 5 bases and J gave up 4 bases; unmatched junction bases: 8. Germline V gene data show CDR1 as SGHVS and CDR2 as FQNEAQ. This CDR3 has 14 residues. CDR3 residues: CASSPRDSIYEQYF. The DNA for the CDR3 is TGTGCCAGCAGCCCTAGGGACAGCATATACGAGCAGTACTTC.

The CDR3 DNA reads TGTGCCAGCAGCTTAGGAGTCGAGAACACCGGGGAGCTGTTTTTT. Its protein is CASSLGVENTGELFF. The V and J genes are TRBV7-2 and TRBJ2-2; D is uncertain. The CDR3 has 15 amino acids. V lost 1 base, J lost 1 base, and 7 bases lay in between. Germline loops: CDR1 SGHTA, CDR2 FQGNSA.

This chain uses TRBV9 with TRBJ2-2; D is possibly TRBD1 (6 bases). The CDR3 length is 15 residues. Trimming pared 0 bases from V and 6 bases from J, leaving 12 bases between. CDR1 and CDR2 (germline): SGDLS, YYNGEE. The DNA of the CDR3 is TGTGCCAGCAGCGTAGCCAGTCAGGGGTCCGGGGAGCTGTTTTTT. Its protein is CASSVASQGSGELFF. The whole variable domain, remainder taken from reference TRBV9 and TRBJ2-2, is DSGVTQTPKHLITATGQRVTLRCSPRSGDLSVYWYQQSLDQGLQFLIQYYNGEERAKGNILERFSAQQFPDLHSELNLSSLELGDSALYFCASSVASQGSGELFFGEGSRLTVL.

The V gene is TRBV11-2, the J gene TRBJ2-4, with 12 bases matching TRBD2. The germline CDR1 and CDR2 sequences are SGHAT and FQNNGV. V shed 3 bases, J shed 5 bases, and the junction held 5 bases outside the gene matches. The CDR3 has 16 amino acids. In DNA, the CDR3 is TGTGCCAGCAGCTTCCTAGCGGGAGGGCTTGAAAACATTCAGTACTTC. This translates into CASSFLAGGLENIQYF.

The chain has TRBV11-2 and TRBJ2-5, with TRBD2 matching over 12 bases. The CDR3 extends over 19 amino acids. The J segment lost 0 bases and the V segment lost 0 bases, leaving 8 bases of the junction unmatched. Germline V CDR1 and CDR2: SGHAT, FQNNGV. This chain's CDR3 is CASSLDSLAGGPYQETQYF. CDR3 sequence (DNA): TGTGCCAGCAGCTTAGATTCGCTAGCGGGAGGGCCCTACCAAGAGACCCAGTACTTC. The variable domain in full, completed from reference TRBV11-2 and TRBJ2-5, reads EAGVAQSPRYKIIEKRQSVAFWCNPISGHATLYWYQQILGQGPKLLIQFQNNGVVDDSQLPKDRFSAERLKGVDSTLKIQPAKLEDSAVYLCASSLDSLAGGPYQETQYFGPGTRLLVL.

The chain combines TRBV6-5 with TRBJ2-3; 9 nucleotides agree with TRBD2. V lost 4 bases and J lost 3; bases outside the gene matches: 8. CDR1 and CDR2 (germline): MNHEY, SVGAGI. The CDR3 has 16 amino acids. This CDR3 reads CASSLIAGESTDTQYF. CDR3 sequence (DNA): TGTGCCAGCAGTTTAATAGCGGGAGAAAGTACAGATACGCAGTATTTT.

A single count supports this clone. The chain is built from TRBV5-4 and TRBJ2-1, with 7 nucleotides matching TRBD2. Germline trimming cut 4 bases from V and 8 bases from J; bases unmatched to any gene: 15. Germline-derived CDR1 and CDR2 are SGHNT and YYREEE (reference sequence). The CDR3 spans 16 residues. This CDR3 is CASSGGYAGVGDEQFF. CDR3 bases: TGTGCCAGCAGCGGGGGGTACGCGGGAGTCGGCGATGAGCAGTTCTTC.

This clone was observed a single time. The chain combines TRBV15 with TRBJ2-1; D not certain. The V end lost 3 bases, the J end lost 2 bases, and 2 bases lay between the germline ends. In germline, CDR1 is LNHNV, CDR2 YYDKDF (reference sequence). The length of the CDR3 is 12 residues. The CDR3 spells CATSRTYNEQFF. CDR3 coding DNA: TGTGCCACCAGCAGGACCTACAATGAGCAGTTCTTC. Together with reference TRBV15 and TRBJ2-1, the CDR3 gives the full variable domain: DAMVIQNPRYQVTQFGKPVTLSCSQTLNHNVMYWYQQKSSQAPKLLFHYYDKDFNNEADTPDNFQSRRPNTSFCFLDIRSPGLGDTAMYLCATSRTYNEQFFGPGTRLTVL.

The table lists this clone with a count of one. Other DNA sequences from this sample encode an identical CDR3 as well. The chain carries TRBV2 and TRBJ2-7, with D uncertain. Germline CDR1 SNHLY, CDR2 FYNNEI. Trimming took 4 bases from V and 0 from J, leaving 10 bases between them. The CDR3 has 14 amino acids. CDR3 DNA: TGTGCCAGCAGTGTTGGTCAACGCTCCTACGAGCAGTACTTC. This gives the protein CASSVGQRSYEQYF.